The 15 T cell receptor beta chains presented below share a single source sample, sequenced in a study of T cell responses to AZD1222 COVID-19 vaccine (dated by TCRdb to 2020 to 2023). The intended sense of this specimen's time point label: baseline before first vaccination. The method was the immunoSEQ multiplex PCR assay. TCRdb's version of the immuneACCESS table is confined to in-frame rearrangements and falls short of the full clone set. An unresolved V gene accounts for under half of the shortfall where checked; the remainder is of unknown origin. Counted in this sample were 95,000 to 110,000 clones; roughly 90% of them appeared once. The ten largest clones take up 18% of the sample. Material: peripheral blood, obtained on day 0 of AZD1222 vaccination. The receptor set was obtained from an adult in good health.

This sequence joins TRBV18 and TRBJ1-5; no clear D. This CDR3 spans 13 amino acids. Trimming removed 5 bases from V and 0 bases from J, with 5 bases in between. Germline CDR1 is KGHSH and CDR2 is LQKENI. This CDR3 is CASSTHSNQPQHF. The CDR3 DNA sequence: TGTGCCAGCTCAACGCATAGCAATCAGCCCCAGCATTTT.

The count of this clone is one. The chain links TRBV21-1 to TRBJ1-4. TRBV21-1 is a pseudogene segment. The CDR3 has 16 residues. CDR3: CASSNGDVFMDEKLFF. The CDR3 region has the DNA TGTGCCAGCAGCAATGGGGACGTGTTTATGGATGAAAAACTGTTTTTT.

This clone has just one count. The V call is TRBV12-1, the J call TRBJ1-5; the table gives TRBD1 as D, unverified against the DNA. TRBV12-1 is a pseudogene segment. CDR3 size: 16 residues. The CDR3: CASSLGLGTGNQPQHF. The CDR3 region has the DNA TGTGCCAGCAGCTTGGGTCTAGGGACAGGGAATCAGCCCCAGCATTTT.

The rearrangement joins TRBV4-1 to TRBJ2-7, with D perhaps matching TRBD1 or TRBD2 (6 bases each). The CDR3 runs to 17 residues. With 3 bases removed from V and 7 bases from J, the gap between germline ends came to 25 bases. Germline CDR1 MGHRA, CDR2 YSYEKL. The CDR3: CASSHLPRDTGPGEQYF. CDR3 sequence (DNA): TGCGCCAGCAGCCATTTACCGCGGGACACCGGCCCGGGTGAGCAGTACTTC.

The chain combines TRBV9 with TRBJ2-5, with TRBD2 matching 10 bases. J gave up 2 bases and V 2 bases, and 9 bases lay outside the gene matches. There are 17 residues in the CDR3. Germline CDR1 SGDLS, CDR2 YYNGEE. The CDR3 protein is CASSVSTGTSAQETQYF. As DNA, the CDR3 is TGTGCCAGCAGCGTCTCTACCGGGACTAGCGCGCAAGAGACCCAGTACTTC. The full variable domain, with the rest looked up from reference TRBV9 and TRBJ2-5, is DSGVTQTPKHLITATGQRVTLRCSPRSGDLSVYWYQQSLDQGLQFLIQYYNGEERAKGNILERFSAQQFPDLHSELNLSSLELGDSALYFCASSVSTGTSAQETQYFGPGTRLLVL.

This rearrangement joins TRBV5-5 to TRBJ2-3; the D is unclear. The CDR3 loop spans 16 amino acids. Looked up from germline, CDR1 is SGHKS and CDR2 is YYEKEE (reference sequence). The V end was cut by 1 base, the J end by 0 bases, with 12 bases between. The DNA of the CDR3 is TGTGCCAGCAGCTTGTACCTTTTGTATAGCACAGATACGCAGTATTTT. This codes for CASSLYLLYSTDTQYF.

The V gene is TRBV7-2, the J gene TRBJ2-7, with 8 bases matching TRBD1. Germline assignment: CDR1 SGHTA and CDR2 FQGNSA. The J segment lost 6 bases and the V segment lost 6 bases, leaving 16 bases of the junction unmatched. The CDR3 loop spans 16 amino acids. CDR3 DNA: TGTGCCAGCAGTCGAAGCACAGGGGGTCTAGAACCCGAGCAGTACTTC. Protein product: CASSRSTGGLEPEQYF.

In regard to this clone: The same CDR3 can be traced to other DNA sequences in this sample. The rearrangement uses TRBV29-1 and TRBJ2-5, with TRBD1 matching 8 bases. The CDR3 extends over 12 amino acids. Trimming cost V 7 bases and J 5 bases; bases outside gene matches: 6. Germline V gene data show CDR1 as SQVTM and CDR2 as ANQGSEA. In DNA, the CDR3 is TGCAGCGGAGACAGGGGACGGGAGACCCAGTACTTC. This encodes CSGDRGRETQYF. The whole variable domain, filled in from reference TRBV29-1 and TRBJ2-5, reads SAVISQKPSRDICQRGTSLTIQCQVDSQVTMMFWYRQQPGQSLTLIATANQGSEATYESGFVIDKFPISRPNLTFSTLTVSNMSPEDSSIYLCSGDRGRETQYFGPGTRLLVL.

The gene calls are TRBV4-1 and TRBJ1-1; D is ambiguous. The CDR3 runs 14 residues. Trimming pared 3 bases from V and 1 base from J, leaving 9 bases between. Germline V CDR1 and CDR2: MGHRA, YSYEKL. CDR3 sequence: CASSHPVKNTEAFF. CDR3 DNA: TGCGCCAGCAGCCACCCTGTTAAGAACACTGAAGCTTTCTTT.

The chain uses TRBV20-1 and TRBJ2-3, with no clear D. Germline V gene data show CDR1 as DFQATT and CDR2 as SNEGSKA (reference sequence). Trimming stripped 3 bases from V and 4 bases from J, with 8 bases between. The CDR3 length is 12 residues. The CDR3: CSASDLADTQYF. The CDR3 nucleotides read TGCAGTGCTAGTGACCTAGCAGATACGCAGTATTTT.

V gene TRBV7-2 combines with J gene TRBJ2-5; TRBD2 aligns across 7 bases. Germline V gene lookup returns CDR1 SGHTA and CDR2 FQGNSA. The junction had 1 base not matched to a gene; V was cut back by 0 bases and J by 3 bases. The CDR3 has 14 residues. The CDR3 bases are TGTGCCAGCAGCTTAGCTGGGGGGGAAGAGACCCAGTACTTC. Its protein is CASSLAGGEETQYF.

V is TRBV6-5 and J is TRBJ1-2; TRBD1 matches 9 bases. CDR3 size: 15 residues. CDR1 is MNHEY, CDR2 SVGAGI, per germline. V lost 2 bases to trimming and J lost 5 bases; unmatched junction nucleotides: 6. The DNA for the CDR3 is TGTGCCAGCAGTTACCTGGGACAGGGAAGATATGGCTACACCTTC. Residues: CASSYLGQGRYGYTF.

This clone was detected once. CDR3 sequence (DNA): TGCAGCGTTGAAGGGTTTATGAACACTGAAGCTTTCTTT. Its protein is CSVEGFMNTEAFF. The chain uses TRBV29-1 and TRBJ1-1; D not certain. Per the germline V gene, CDR1 is SQVTM and CDR2 is ANQGSEA. CDR3 size: 13 residues. Trimming stripped 1 base from V and 0 bases from J, with 6 bases between.

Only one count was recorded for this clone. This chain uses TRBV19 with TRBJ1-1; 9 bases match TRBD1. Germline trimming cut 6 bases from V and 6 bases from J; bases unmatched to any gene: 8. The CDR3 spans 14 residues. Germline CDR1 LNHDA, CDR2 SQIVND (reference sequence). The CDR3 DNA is TGTGCCAGTAGGTCCGGGACAGGGTTATCTGAAGCTTTCTTT. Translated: CASRSGTGLSEAFF. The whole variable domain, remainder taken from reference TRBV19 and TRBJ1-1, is DGGITQSPKYLFRKEGQNVTLSCEQNLNHDAMYWYRQDPGQGLRLIYYSQIVNDFQKGDIAEGYSVSREKKESFPLTVTSAQKNPTAFYLCASRSGTGLSEAFFGQGTRLTVV.

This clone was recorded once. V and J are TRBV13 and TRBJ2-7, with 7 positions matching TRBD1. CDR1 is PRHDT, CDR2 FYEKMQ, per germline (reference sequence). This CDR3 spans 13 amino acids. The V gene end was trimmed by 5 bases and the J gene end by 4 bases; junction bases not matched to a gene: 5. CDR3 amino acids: CASSPRGQYEQYF. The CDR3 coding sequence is TGTGCCAGCAGCCCTAGGGGACAGTACGAGCAGTACTTC. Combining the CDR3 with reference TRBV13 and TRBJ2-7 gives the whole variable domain AAGVIQSPRHLIKEKRETATLKCYPIPRHDTVYWYQQGPGQDPQFLISFYEKMQSDKGSIPDRFSAQQFSDYHSELNMSSLELGDSALYFCASSPRGQYEQYFGPGTRLTVT.